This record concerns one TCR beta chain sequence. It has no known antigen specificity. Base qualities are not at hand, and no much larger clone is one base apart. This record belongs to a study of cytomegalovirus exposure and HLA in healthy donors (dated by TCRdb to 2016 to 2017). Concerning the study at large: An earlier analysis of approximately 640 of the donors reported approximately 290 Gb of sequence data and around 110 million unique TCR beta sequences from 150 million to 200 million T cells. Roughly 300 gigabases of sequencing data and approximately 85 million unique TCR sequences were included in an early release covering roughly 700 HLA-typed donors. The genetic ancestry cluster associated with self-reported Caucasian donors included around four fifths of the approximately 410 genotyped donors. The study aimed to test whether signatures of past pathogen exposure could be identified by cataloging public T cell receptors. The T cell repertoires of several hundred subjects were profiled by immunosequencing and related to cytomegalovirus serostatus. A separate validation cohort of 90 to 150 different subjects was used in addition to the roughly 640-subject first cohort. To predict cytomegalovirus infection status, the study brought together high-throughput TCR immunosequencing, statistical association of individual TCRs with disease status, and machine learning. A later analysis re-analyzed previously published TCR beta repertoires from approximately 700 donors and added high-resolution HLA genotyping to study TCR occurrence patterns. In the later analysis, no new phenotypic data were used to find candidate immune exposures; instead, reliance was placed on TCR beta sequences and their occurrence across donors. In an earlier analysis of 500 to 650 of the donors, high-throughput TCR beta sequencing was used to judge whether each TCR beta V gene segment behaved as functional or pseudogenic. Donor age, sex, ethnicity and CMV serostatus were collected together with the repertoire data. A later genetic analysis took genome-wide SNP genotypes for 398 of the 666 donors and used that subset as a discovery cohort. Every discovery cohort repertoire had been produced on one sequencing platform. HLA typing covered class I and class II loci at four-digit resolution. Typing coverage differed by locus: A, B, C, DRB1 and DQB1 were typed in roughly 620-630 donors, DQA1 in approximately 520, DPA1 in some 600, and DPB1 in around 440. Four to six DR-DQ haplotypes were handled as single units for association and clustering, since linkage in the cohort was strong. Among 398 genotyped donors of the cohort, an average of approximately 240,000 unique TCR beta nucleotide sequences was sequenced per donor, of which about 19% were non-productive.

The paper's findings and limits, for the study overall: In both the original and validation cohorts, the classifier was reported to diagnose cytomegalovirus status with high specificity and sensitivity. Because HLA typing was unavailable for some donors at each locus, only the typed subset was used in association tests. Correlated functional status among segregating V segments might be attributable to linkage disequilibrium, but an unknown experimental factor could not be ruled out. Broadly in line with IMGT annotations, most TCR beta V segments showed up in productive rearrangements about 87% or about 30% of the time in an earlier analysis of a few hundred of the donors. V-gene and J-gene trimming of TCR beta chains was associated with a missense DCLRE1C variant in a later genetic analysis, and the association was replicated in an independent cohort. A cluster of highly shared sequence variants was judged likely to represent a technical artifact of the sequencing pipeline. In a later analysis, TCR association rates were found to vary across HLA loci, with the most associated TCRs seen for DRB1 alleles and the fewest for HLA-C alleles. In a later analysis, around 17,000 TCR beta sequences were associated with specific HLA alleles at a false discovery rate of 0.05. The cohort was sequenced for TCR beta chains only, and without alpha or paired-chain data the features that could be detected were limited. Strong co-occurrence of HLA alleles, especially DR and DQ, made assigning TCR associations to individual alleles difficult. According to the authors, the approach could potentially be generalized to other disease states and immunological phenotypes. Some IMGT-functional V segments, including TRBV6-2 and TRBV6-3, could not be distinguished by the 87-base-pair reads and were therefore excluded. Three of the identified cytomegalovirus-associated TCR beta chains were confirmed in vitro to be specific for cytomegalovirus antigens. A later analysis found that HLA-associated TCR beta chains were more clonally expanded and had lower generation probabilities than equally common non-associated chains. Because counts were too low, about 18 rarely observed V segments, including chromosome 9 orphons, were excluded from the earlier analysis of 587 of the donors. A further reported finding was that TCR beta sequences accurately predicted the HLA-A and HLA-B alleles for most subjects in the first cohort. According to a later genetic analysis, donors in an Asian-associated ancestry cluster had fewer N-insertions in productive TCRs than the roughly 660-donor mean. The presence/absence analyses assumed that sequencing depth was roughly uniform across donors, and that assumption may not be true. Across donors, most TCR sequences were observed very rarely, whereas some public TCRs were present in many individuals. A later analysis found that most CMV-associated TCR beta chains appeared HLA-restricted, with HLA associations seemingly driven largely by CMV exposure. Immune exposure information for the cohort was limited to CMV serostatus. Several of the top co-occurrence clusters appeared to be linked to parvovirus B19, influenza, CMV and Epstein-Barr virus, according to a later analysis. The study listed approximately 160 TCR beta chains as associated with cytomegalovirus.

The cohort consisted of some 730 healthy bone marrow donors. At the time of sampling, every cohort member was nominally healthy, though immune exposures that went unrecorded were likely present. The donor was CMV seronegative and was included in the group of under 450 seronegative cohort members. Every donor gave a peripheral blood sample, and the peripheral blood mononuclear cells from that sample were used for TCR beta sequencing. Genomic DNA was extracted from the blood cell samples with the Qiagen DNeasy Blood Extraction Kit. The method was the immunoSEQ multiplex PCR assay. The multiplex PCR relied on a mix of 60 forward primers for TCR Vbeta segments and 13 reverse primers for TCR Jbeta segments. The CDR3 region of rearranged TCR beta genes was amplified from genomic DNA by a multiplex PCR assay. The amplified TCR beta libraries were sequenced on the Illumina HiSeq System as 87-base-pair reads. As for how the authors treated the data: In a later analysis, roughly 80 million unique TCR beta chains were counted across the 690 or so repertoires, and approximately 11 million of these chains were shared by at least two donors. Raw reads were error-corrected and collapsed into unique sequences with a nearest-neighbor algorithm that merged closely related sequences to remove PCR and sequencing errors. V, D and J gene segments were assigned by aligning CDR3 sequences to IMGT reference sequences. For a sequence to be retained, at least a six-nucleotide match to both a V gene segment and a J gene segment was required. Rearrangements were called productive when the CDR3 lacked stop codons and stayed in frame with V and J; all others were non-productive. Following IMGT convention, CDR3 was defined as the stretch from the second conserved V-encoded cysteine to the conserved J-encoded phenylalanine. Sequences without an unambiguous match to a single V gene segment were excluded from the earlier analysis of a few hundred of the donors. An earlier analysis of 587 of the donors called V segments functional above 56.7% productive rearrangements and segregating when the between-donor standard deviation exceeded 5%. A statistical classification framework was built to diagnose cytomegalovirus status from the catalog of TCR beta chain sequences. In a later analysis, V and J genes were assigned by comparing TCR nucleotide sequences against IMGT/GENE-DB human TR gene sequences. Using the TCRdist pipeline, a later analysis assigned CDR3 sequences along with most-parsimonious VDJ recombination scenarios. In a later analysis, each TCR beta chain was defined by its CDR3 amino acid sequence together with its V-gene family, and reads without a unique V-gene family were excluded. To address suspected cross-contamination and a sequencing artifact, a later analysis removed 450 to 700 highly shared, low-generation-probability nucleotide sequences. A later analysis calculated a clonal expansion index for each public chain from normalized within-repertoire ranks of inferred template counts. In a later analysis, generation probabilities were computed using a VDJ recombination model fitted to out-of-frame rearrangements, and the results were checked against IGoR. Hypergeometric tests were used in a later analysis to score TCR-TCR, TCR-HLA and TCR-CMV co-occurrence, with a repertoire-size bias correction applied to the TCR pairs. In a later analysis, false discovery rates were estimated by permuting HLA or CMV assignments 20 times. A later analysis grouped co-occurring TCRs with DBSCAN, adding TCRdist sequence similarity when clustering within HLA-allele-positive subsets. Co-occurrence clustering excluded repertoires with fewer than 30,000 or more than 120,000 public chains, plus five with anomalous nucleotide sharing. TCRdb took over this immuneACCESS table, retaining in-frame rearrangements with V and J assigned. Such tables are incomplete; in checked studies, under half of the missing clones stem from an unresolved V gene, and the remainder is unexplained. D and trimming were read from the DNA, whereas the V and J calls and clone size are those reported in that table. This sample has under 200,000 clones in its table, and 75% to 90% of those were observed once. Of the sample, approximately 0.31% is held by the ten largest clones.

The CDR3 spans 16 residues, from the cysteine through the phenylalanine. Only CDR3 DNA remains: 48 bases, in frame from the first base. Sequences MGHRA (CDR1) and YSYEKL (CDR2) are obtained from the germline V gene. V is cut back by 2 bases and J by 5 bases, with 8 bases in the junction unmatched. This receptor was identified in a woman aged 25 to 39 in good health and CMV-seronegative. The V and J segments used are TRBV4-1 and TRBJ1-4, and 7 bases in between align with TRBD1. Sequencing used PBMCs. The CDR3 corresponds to CASSQKPGTVNEKLFF. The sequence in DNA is TGCGCCAGCAGCCAAAAACCCGGGACAGTAAATGAAAAACTGTTTTTT.